This T cell receptor (beta chain) was captured in a study of blood T cell repertoires in COVID-19. The overall study: Collection of acute and convalescent COVID-19 samples took place in the United States, Italy and Spain. PBMCs, B-cell-depleted T cells, or T cells provided the cDNA or gDNA that made up the material.

CDR3 length: 15 amino acids. The V gene lost 7 bases and the J gene lost 2 bases, with 17 bases spanning the gap. Germline V gene sequence: CDR1 MDHEN, CDR2 SYDVKM. In the authors' methods: It was from reference gene primer amplification that nucleated cell counts were estimated. Sequencing was performed with immunoSEQ multiplex PCR; in TCRdb, only in-frame clones are kept and a portion is missing. V, J and clone size are taken as reported in that table, and D and trimming were inferred from the DNA itself. This sample yields over 130,000 clones, of which about 80% are seen a single time; 3.5% to 4.5% belongs to the top ten.

Input material: peripheral blood. This receptor was taken from a woman aged 55 to 70 with acute or convalescent COVID-19. The rearrangement joins TRBV28 to TRBJ1-2; D remains ambiguous. CDR3 residues: CASTPMGRPNYGYTF. CDR3 in DNA: TGTGCCAGCACCCCAATGGGCAGGCCGAACTATGGCTACACCTTC.